The T cell receptor beta chain under discussion was sequenced for a study of PD-1 blockade in classical Hodgkin lymphoma. V shed 7 bases and J shed 7 bases, with 16 bases lying between them. CDR3 length: 14 amino acids. CDR1 MGHDK and CDR2 SYGVNS come from the germline V gene. Clones were read by immunoSEQ multiplex PCR, and TCRdb kept only the in-frame ones, dropping some. The sample yields approximately 14,000 clones, 80% to 90% seen once. Noted time point: cycle 4 day 1 (C4D1), after about 6 weeks of nivolumab. Every patient relapsed after autologous stem cell transplantation, and brentuximab vedotin exposure varied.

The rearrangement uses TRBV25-1 and TRBJ2-2; perhaps D is TRBD1 or TRBD2 (5 bases each). The sequence was obtained from a human donor with classical Hodgkin lymphoma. The starting material was peripheral blood mononuclear cells (PBMCs), obtained before the fourth cycle of nivolumab. CDR3 amino acids: CASTNRDHGGELFF. For the CDR3, the DNA is TGTGCCAGCACAAACCGGGACCACGGCGGGGAGCTGTTTTTT.